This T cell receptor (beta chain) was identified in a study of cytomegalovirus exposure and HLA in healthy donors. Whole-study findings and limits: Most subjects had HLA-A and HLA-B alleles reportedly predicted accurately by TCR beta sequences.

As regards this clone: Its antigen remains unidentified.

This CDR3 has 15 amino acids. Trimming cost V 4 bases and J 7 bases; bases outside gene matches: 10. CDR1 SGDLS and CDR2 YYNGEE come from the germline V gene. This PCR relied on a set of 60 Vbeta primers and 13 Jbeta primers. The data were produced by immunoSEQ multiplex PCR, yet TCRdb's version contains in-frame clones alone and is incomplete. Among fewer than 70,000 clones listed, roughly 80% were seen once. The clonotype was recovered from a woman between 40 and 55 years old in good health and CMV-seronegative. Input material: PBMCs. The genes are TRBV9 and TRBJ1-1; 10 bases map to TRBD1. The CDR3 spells CASSSRDRGYNEAFF. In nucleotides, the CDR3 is TGTGCCAGCAGCTCTCGGGACAGGGGCTACAATGAAGCTTTCTTT.